A single sample is the source of the 19 T cell receptor beta chains below, sequenced in a study of cytomegalovirus exposure and HLA in healthy donors listed by TCRdb under 2017. Library prep was done by the immunoSEQ multiplex PCR assay. The multiplex PCR relied on a mix of 60 forward primers for TCR Vbeta segments and 13 reverse primers for TCR Jbeta segments. The source is immuneACCESS, and TCRdb retained only in-frame sequences with V and J called. Part of the clones is not carried over; for the studies checked, unresolved V genes explain less than half of this, and the remainder is unexplained. The sample includes 120,000 or so clones, with 17% observed a single time. Together, the top ten hold approximately 2.6% of the sample. Sequences were obtained from PBMCs. These receptors all come from a female donor in good health and CMV-seropositive.

This clone came up a few times. This chain joins TRBV9 and TRBJ2-2; the D gene is possibly TRBD2 (5 bases). The CDR3 length is 13 residues. Per germline, CDR1 SGDLS and CDR2 YYNGEE. Trimming removed 2 bases from V and 4 bases from J, with 6 bases in between. The CDR3 loop reads CASSVLATGELFF. The DNA for the CDR3 is TGTGCCAGCAGCGTGCTAGCCACCGGGGAGCTGTTTTTT.

The rearrangement joins TRBV7-2 to TRBJ2-7, with D possibly matching TRBD2 (6 bases). CDR3 length equals 13 residues. With 10 bases removed from V and 6 bases from J, the gap between germline ends came to 19 bases. Germline assignment: CDR1 SGHTA and CDR2 FQGNSA. CDR3: CATRLDPLGEQYF. The CDR3 nucleotides read TGTGCCACCCGACTAGACCCCCTAGGCGAGCAGTACTTC.

This clone showed up just a few times. The chain employs TRBV2 and TRBJ1-2, with a weak D call TRBD1 (5 bases). The CDR3 is made up of 13 amino acids. The germline gives CDR1 SNHLY, CDR2 FYNNEI. Between the trimmed V and J ends, which lost 4 bases and 4 bases, there was a span of 10 bases. The CDR3 DNA reads TGTGCCAGCAGTGCCCAGGGTGTCTATGGCTACACCTTC. This codes for CASSAQGVYGYTF.

The V and J genes are TRBV9 and TRBJ1-1; 7 positions agree with TRBD1. The J segment lost 4 bases and the V segment lost 4 bases, leaving 7 bases of the junction unmatched. This CDR3 has 14 residues. Looked up from germline, CDR1 is SGDLS and CDR2 is YYNGEE. CDR3 sequence (DNA): TGTGCCAGCAGCCCCGAACAGGGGATCACTGAAGCTTTCTTT. Encoded protein: CASSPEQGITEAFF.

This chain's CDR3 is CASSIGGSFSGNTIYF. The CDR3 DNA is TGTGCCAGTAGTATAGGAGGCAGCTTCTCTGGAAACACCATATATTTT. This chain joins TRBV19 and TRBJ1-3; the D is unclear. Trimming cost V 1 base and J 0 bases, with 10 bases left between them. This CDR3 has 16 amino acids. Looked up from germline, CDR1 is LNHDA and CDR2 is SQIVND (reference sequence).

This clone came up a few times. The genes are TRBV21-1 and TRBJ1-5; the D call TRBD1 from the table was never checked on the DNA. TRBV21-1 constitutes a pseudogene. CDR3 length: 18 residues. The CDR3 nucleotides are TGTGCCAGCAGCCCCCGGGGACAGGGGGCGGATGGGAATCAGCCCCAGCATTTT. Protein sequence: CASSPRGQGADGNQPQHF.

The chain has TRBV7-9 and TRBJ1-2; no firm D call. V lost 1 base, J lost 3 bases, and 6 bases lay in between. The V gene's germline CDR1 is SEHNR and CDR2 FQNEAQ (reference sequence). CDR3 length equals 13 residues. The CDR3 spells CASSLVPDYGYTF. The CDR3 DNA is TGTGCCAGCAGCTTAGTCCCCGACTATGGCTACACCTTC.

This clone came up a few times. The chain carries TRBV4-3 and TRBJ2-3; 7 bases fit TRBD1. Germline V gives CDR1 LGHNA, CDR2 YSLEER. The CDR3 covers 16 residues. V was pared by 2 bases and J by 1 base, with 6 bases of the junction left unmatched. In DNA, the CDR3 is TGCGCCAGCAGCCAATGGCTCCAGGGGGGCACAGATACGCAGTATTTT. Protein sequence: CASSQWLQGGTDTQYF.

This chain links TRBV2 with TRBJ2-5; 13 nucleotides match TRBD2. This CDR3 contains 18 residues. V lost 2 bases to trimming and J lost 6 bases; unmatched junction nucleotides: 12. Per the germline V gene, CDR1 is SNHLY and CDR2 is FYNNEI. CDR3 bases: TGTGCCAGCAGTGAAAGGCGACTAGCGGGGGGAGGTGTGAAGACCCAGTACTTC. Its protein product is CASSERRLAGGGVKTQYF.

This sequence joins TRBV6-1 and TRBJ1-2; 8 positions match TRBD1. Trimming cost V 6 bases and J 4 bases; bases outside gene matches: 7. Germline V CDR1 and CDR2: MNHNS, SASEGT. The CDR3 extends over 14 amino acids. CDR3 region: CASSHQGAAYGYTF. The DNA for the CDR3 is TGTGCCAGCAGCCATCAGGGGGCGGCCTATGGCTACACCTTC.

This clone has just a few counts. The rearrangement links TRBV4-3 to TRBJ1-1, with TRBD1 matching over 10 bases. The V gene end was trimmed by 3 bases and the J gene end by 2 bases; junction bases not matched to a gene: 12. Germline CDR1 is LGHNA and CDR2 is YSLEER. The CDR3 is 18 residues long. The CDR3 sequence is CASSHRDRGRLGNTEAFF. The CDR3 region has the DNA TGCGCCAGCAGCCACAGAGACAGGGGGCGCCTCGGAAACACTGAAGCTTTCTTT.

The chain links TRBV7-3 to TRBJ2-7; TRBD1 aligns across 11 bases. Germline V gives CDR1 SGHTA, CDR2 FQGTGA. Losses at the gene ends were 3 bases for V and 4 bases for J; bases not matched to a gene: 5. The CDR3 contains 15 residues. The chain's CDR3 is CASSFSDRGPYEQYF. The CDR3 nucleotides read TGTGCCAGCAGCTTCTCGGACAGGGGGCCTTACGAGCAGTACTTC.

The chain links TRBV11-2 to TRBJ2-7; 13 bases map to TRBD2. Per germline, CDR1 SGHAT and CDR2 FQNNGV. The V and J ends lost 11 bases and 6 bases, in that order; junction bases with no gene match: 10. There are 14 residues in the CDR3. The CDR3 region is CAGRLAGGGSEQYF. CDR3 nucleotide sequence: TGTGCCGGACGACTAGCGGGGGGTGGCTCCGAGCAGTACTTC.

The chain couples TRBV2 to TRBJ2-2; 10 nucleotides match TRBD2. V dropped 6 bases and J dropped 6; count of bases not matched to a gene: 4. The CDR3 spans 14 residues. Per germline, CDR1 SNHLY and CDR2 FYNNEI. As DNA, the CDR3 is TGTGCCAGCAGGGCTAGCGGGAGTTCCGGGGAGCTGTTTTTT. Amino acids: CASRASGSSGELFF.

A few counts support this clone. This chain connects TRBV5-1 to TRBJ1-2; possible D gene TRBD1, 5 bases. With 1 base removed from V and 4 bases from J, the gap between germline ends came to 8 bases. Germline-derived CDR1 and CDR2 are SGHRS and YFSETQ. The CDR3 spans 13 residues. The CDR3 DNA reads as TGCGCCAGCAGCTTGTCAGGGATCTATGGCTACACCTTC. Amino acids: CASSLSGIYGYTF. The variable domain in full, completed from reference TRBV5-1 and TRBJ1-2, reads KAGVTQTPRYLIKTRGQQVTLSCSPISGHRSVSWYQQTPGQGLQFLFEYFSETQRNKGNFPGRFSGRQFSNSRSEMNVSTLELGDSALYLCASSLSGIYGYTFGSGTRLTVV.

This chain uses TRBV6-5 with TRBJ2-1, with D possibly matching TRBD1 (5 bases). The CDR3 covers 15 residues. Trimming pared 0 bases from V and 5 bases from J, leaving 11 bases between. Germline CDR1 is MNHEY and CDR2 is SVGAGI. CDR3 DNA sequence: TGTGCCAGCAGTTACTCGGCAGGGATAGACAATGAGCAGTTCTTC. As protein: CASSYSAGIDNEQFF.

V gene TRBV28 combines with J gene TRBJ1-2; the match to TRBD1 covers 7 bases. The V and J ends lost 6 bases and 3 bases, in that order; junction bases with no gene match: 7. The CDR3 is 14 amino acids. Germline V CDR1 and CDR2: MDHEN, SYDVKM. CDR3 sequence reads: CASRLEGQYYGYTF. The CDR3 DNA reads TGTGCCAGCAGACTAGAGGGACAGTACTATGGCTACACCTTC.

This clone has a handful of counts. V gene TRBV6-1 combines with J gene TRBJ1-5; the match to TRBD1 covers 8 bases. CDR1 and CDR2 (germline): MNHNS, SASEGT. The CDR3 has 13 amino acids. J was trimmed by 7 bases and V by 3 bases; bases with no gene match: 2. The CDR3 sequence is CASSEQGAQPQHF. CDR3 coding DNA: TGTGCCAGCAGTGAGCAGGGGGCCCAGCCCCAGCATTTT.

This rearrangement joins TRBV9 to TRBJ2-6, with D unresolved. Germline lookup yields CDR1 SGDLS and CDR2 YYNGEE. This CDR3 is built from 16 residues. Trimming pared 3 bases from V and 0 bases from J, leaving 10 bases between. CDR3: CASSARLNSGANVLTF. In nucleotides, the CDR3 is TGTGCCAGCAGCGCCAGACTGAACTCTGGGGCCAACGTCCTGACTTTC.